The next 30 T cell receptor beta chains were all read from a single sample in a study of T-cell reconstitution after alpha-beta-depleted transplantation in children. Unique molecular identifiers were incorporated into the prepared TCRbeta library. Each CDR3 protein gets one entry after TCRdb re-called the PCR reads with MiXCR. The table includes around 450,000 distinct CDR3 sequences, around 15% detected once. The sample was PBMCs, mostly from graft donor cells, taken 360 days after TCRalphabeta/CD19-depleted stem cell transplant. The receptors were sampled from a boy less than two years old who had a stem cell transplant for Wiskott-Aldrich syndrome, so the T cells may come from the graft donor.

This rearrangement joins TRBV18 to TRBJ2-5; D might be TRBD2 (5 bases). The CDR3 sequence is 15 residues long. Germline V lookup: CDR1 KGHSH, CDR2 LQKENI. Between the trimmed V and J ends, which lost 3 bases and 5 bases, there was a span of 16 bases. CDR3 nucleotide sequence: TGTGCCAGCTCACCCCGCGGTGAGGGATCGGAGACCCAGTACTTC. Its translation is CASSPRGEGSETQYF.

This clonotype was picked up a small number of times. The chain uses TRBV7-6 and TRBJ2-7; 12 positions agree with TRBD2. In germline, CDR1 is SGHVS, CDR2 FNYEAQ. This CDR3 contains 15 residues. V was pared by 3 bases and J by 2 bases, with 2 bases of the junction left unmatched. Here the CDR3 DNA reads TGTGCCAGCAGCTTGACTAGCGGGAGACCCTACGAGCAGTACTTC. Protein: CASSLTSGRPYEQYF.

This sequence joins TRBV5-5 and TRBJ1-2; no clear D gene. Germline assignment: CDR1 SGHKS and CDR2 YYEKEE (reference sequence). The length of the CDR3 is 12 residues. Deletions cut 4 bases from V and 5 bases from J, with 9 bases between. CDR3 sequence (DNA): TGTGCCAGCAGCCCCTGGAGTTATGGCTACACCTTC. It codes for CASSPWSYGYTF.

V is TRBV2 and J is TRBJ2-4, with TRBD1 identical over 7 bases. Germline V gene lookup returns CDR1 SNHLY and CDR2 FYNNEI. The CDR3 contains 11 residues. V was pared by 7 bases and J by 8 bases, with 2 bases of the junction left unmatched. CDR3 sequence (DNA): TGTGCCAGCATTCAGGGGGACATTCAGTACTTC. Protein product: CASIQGDIQYF. Full variable domain (rest looked up from reference TRBV2 and TRBJ2-4): EPEVTQTPSHQVTQMGQEVILRCVPISNHLYFYWYRQILGQKVEFLVSFYNNEISEKSEIFDDQFSVERPDGSNFTLKIRSTKLEDSAMYFCASIQGDIQYFGAGTRLSVL.

The gene calls are TRBV18 and TRBJ2-5; 10 nucleotides line up with TRBD2. Germline CDR1 is KGHSH and CDR2 is LQKENI. The V segment lost 4 bases and the J segment 7 bases; nucleotides outside the gene matches: 9. The length of the CDR3 is 15 residues. CDR3 sequence (DNA): TGTGCCAGCTCACGACTCCTAGCGGGGGTGGTGACCCAGTACTTC. Its translation is CASSRLLAGVVTQYF. The full variable domain, with the rest looked up from reference TRBV18 and TRBJ2-5, is NAGVMQNPRHLVRRRGQEARLRCSPMKGHSHVYWYRQLPEEGLKFMVYLQKENIIDESGMPKERFSAEFPKEGPSILRIQQVVRGDSAAYFCASSRLLAGVVTQYFGPGTRLLVL.

CDR3 nucleotides: TGCGCCAGCAGCTTGGTTTTCAGAGATTTCCGGACTAGCGTCTACGAGCAGTACTTC. It encodes CASSLVFRDFRTSVYEQYF. The V gene is TRBV5-1, the J gene TRBJ2-7, with 9 bases matching TRBD2. Germline V gene lookup returns CDR1 SGHRS and CDR2 YFSETQ. Losses at the gene ends were 0 bases for V and 3 bases for J; bases not matched to a gene: 16. The CDR3 runs 19 residues.

The J gene is TRBJ2-7, the V gene TRBV24-1, with D possibly being TRBD2 (6 bases). CDR1 is KGHDR, CDR2 SFDVKD, per germline. CDR3 length: 14 residues. V was clipped by 3 bases and J by 2 bases, with 10 bases between them. The CDR3 region is CATSDAGFPYEQYF. Here the CDR3 DNA reads TGTGCCACCAGTGATGCGGGATTCCCCTACGAGCAGTACTTC.

The CDR3 loop reads CASSYSKTQYYTGELFF. The DNA for the CDR3 is TGTGCCAGCAGTTACTCGAAGACCCAGTACTACACCGGGGAGCTGTTTTTT. The chain couples TRBV6-5 to TRBJ2-2; D not certain. The CDR3 extends over 17 amino acids. The V end lost 0 bases, the J end lost 3 bases, and 14 bases lay between the germline ends. The V gene's germline CDR1 is MNHEY and CDR2 SVGAGI.

The chain is built from TRBV10-3 and TRBJ2-5; D is uncertain. The CDR3 covers 13 residues. In germline, CDR1 is ENHRY, CDR2 SYGVKD. Trimming removed 2 bases at V and 5 bases at J, with 9 bases between. The chain's CDR3 is CAISERLSETQYF. The CDR3 DNA reads TGTGCCATCAGTGAGAGGTTAAGTGAGACCCAGTACTTC.

This clonotype appeared a few times. The genes are TRBV2 and TRBJ2-2; D not certain. Deletions cut 6 bases from V and 5 bases from J, with 10 bases between. From germline, CDR1 is SNHLY and CDR2 FYNNEI. This CDR3 spans 13 amino acids. CDR3 DNA: TGTGCCAGCAGGGCAGATGGAACCGGGGAGCTGTTTTTT. This gives the protein CASRADGTGELFF.

The gene calls are TRBV9 and TRBJ2-1; 10 bases are a match to TRBD2. The CDR3 extends over 16 amino acids. CDR1 and CDR2 from the germline V gene are SGDLS and YYNGEE. V trimming: 0 bases; J trimming: 4 bases; junction bases outside the gene matches: 4. DNA for the CDR3: TGTGCCAGCAGCGTAGGTACTAGCGGGGCTTACAATGAGCAGTTCTTC. It is translated as CASSVGTSGAYNEQFF.

V gene TRBV11-2 combines with J gene TRBJ1-1; no clear D. CDR1 is SGHAT and CDR2 is FQNNGV in the germline V gene. The CDR3 is 14 residues long. The ends were cut back, 3 bases at V and 1 base at J, with 9 bases in the middle. The CDR3 coding sequence is TGTGCCAGCAGCTTGGACGGGCAGAACACTGAAGCTTTCTTT. Its translation: CASSLDGQNTEAFF.

The V gene is TRBV12-3 or TRBV12-4, the J gene TRBJ2-5; 9 nucleotides match TRBD1. The CDR3 loop spans 15 amino acids. Trimming took 5 bases from V and 3 from J; bases not matched to a gene: 7. CDR3 loop: CASSRDRDWKETQYF. For the CDR3, the DNA is TGTGCCAGCAGTCGGGACAGGGATTGGAAAGAGACCCAGTACTTC.

The sample holds many counts of this clonotype. The V and J genes are TRBV6-1 and TRBJ2-7; D is perhaps TRBD1 or TRBD2 (5 bases each). The CDR3 runs to 15 residues. Between the trimmed V and J ends, which lost 6 bases and 3 bases, there was a span of 18 bases. Germline-derived CDR1 and CDR2 are MNHNS and SASEGT. This chain's CDR3 is CASSHDSPRGYEQYF. The CDR3 DNA follows: TGTGCCAGCAGCCATGACAGCCCTCGGGGCTACGAGCAGTACTTC.

The chain carries TRBV4-2 and TRBJ2-7; tentative D call: TRBD1 (6 bases). CDR1 and CDR2 from the germline V gene are LGHNA and YNFKEQ. V gave up 0 bases and J gave up 6 bases, with 21 bases separating them. CDR3 length: 17 amino acids. The CDR3 here is CASSQELGDTTGSEQYF. The CDR3 nucleotides read TGTGCCAGCAGCCAAGAGTTGGGGGACACTACAGGAAGCGAGCAGTACTTC.

In this sample, this clonotype turned up a few times. The chain is built from TRBV5-1 and TRBJ2-2; D gene ambiguous. The CDR3 spans 14 residues. V lost 2 bases, J lost 4 bases, and 9 bases lay in between. The germline V gene has CDR1 SGHRS and CDR2 YFSETQ. This CDR3 reads CASSFRGPTGELFF. The CDR3, as DNA: TGCGCCAGCAGCTTTCGAGGCCCCACCGGGGAGCTGTTTTTT.

The genes are TRBV7-9 and TRBJ2-6; D is unresolved. The CDR3 has 14 residues. The germline V gene has CDR1 SEHNR and CDR2 FQNEAQ (reference sequence). Trimming removed 5 bases from V and 2 bases from J, with 7 bases in between. The CDR3 reads CASSRTTGANVLTF. The CDR3 DNA reads TGTGCCAGCAGCCGAACTACTGGGGCCAACGTCCTGACTTTC.

The gene calls are TRBV21-1 and TRBJ1-1; the table assigns TRBD1, which was not confirmed against the DNA. TRBV21-1 is listed as a pseudogene. This CDR3 region has 11 residues. CDR3 in DNA: TGTGCCAGCACTTGGGGGCGGGCGGCTTTCTTT. Its translation: CASTWGRAAFF.

Turning to this clonotype: Since a much larger clone is just one base distant, this may be a read error. The genes are TRBV20-1 and TRBJ2-3, with 7 bases aligning to TRBD1. This CDR3 spans 13 amino acids. CDR1 DFQATT and CDR2 SNEGSKA come from the germline V gene (reference sequence). Here the CDR3 reads CSRPGQPSDTQYF. The CDR3, as DNA: TGCAGCCGACCGGGACAGCCCTCAGATACGCAGTATTTT.

This rearrangement joins TRBV25-1 to TRBJ2-1, with D uncertain. Germline V gene lookup returns CDR1 MGHDK and CDR2 SYGVNS. Trimming removed 1 base at V and 1 base at J, with 11 bases between. This CDR3 spans 16 amino acids. CDR3 in amino acids: CASSEFGRLSYNEQFF. CDR3 nucleotide sequence: TGTGCCAGCAGTGAATTCGGCCGATTATCCTACAATGAGCAGTTCTTC.

This clonotype was picked up a small number of times. In DNA form, the CDR3 reads TGTGCCACCAGTGATTTTAAGGGTCCCTACAATGAGCAGTTCTTC. It specifies CATSDFKGPYNEQFF. The J gene is TRBJ2-1, the V gene TRBV24-1; D gene uncertain. V was pared by 1 base and J by 2 bases, with 8 bases between. This CDR3 is 15 amino acids long. Germline V CDR1 and CDR2: KGHDR, SFDVKD.

The rearrangement uses TRBV7-9 and TRBJ2-7; D ambiguous. With 3 bases removed from V and 3 bases from J, the gap between germline ends came to 9 bases. The CDR3 sequence is 13 residues long. Germline values: CDR1 SEHNR, CDR2 FQNEAQ (reference sequence). As DNA, the CDR3 is TGTGCCAGCAGCTTCGCGACCCACTACGAGCAGTACTTC. Protein: CASSFATHYEQYF. Drawing the rest from reference TRBV7-9 and TRBJ2-7, the complete variable domain is DTGVSQNPRHKITKRGQNVTFRCDPISEHNRLYWYRQTLGQGPEFLTYFQNEAQLEKSRLLSDRFSAERPKGSFSTLEIQRTEQGDSAMYLCASSFATHYEQYFGPGTRLTVT.

In its sample, this clonotype was seen many times. The rearrangement joins TRBV7-9 to TRBJ2-5; D not certain. The CDR3 length is 12 residues. Trimming removed 3 bases at V and 4 bases at J, with 6 bases between. CDR1 and CDR2 (germline): SEHNR, FQNEAQ (reference sequence). This CDR3 reads CASSFGRETQYF. For the CDR3, the DNA is TGTGCCAGCAGCTTCGGTCGAGAGACCCAGTACTTC.

This clonotype came up a few times. The chain has TRBV5-1 and TRBJ2-1; the D is unclear. The V end was cut by 5 bases, the J end by 6 bases, with 9 bases between. From germline, CDR1 is SGHRS and CDR2 YFSETQ. The length of the CDR3 is 12 residues. The chain's CDR3 is CASRRLLNEQFF. As DNA, the CDR3 is TGCGCCAGCAGACGGCTCCTCAATGAGCAGTTCTTC.

The chain couples TRBV7-8 to TRBJ2-7; 10 bases fit TRBD2. The V segment lost 1 base and the J segment 4 bases; nucleotides outside the gene matches: 10. The CDR3 is 17 amino acids. CDR1 is SGHVS and CDR2 is FQNEAQ in the germline V gene. CDR3 region: CASSLVQSALAGYEQYF. The CDR3 DNA reads TGTGCCAGCAGCTTAGTACAGTCGGCACTAGCGGGGTACGAGCAGTACTTC.

This clonotype appeared a few times. J is TRBJ2-3 and V is TRBV5-1, with D possibly matching TRBD2 (6 bases). Trimming removed 0 bases at V and 3 bases at J, with 11 bases between. This CDR3 contains 15 residues. Germline CDR1 SGHRS, CDR2 YFSETQ. The CDR3 coding sequence is TGCGCCAGCAGCTTGGTGGGGGGAACGACAGATACGCAGTATTTT. As protein: CASSLVGGTTDTQYF.

This chain connects TRBV5-6 to TRBJ2-2, with D possibly being TRBD1 or TRBD2 (6 bases each). Germline CDR1 is SGHDT and CDR2 is YYEEEE. The CDR3 totals 15 residues. V was shortened by 1 base and J by 7 bases, with 14 bases between the two germline ends. CDR3 amino acids: CASSLTGRGLGELFF. The CDR3 region has the DNA TGTGCCAGCAGCTTGACAGGCAGGGGACTCGGGGAGCTGTTTTTT.

The V call is TRBV7-9, the J call TRBJ2-3; D is unresolved. This CDR3 contains 16 residues. The germline V and J ends were trimmed by 2 bases and 1 base, with 13 bases remaining between them. CDR1 is SEHNR, CDR2 FQNEAQ, per germline (reference sequence). This CDR3 is CASSLLATPRTDTQYF. The CDR3 nucleotides read TGTGCCAGCAGCTTACTCGCTACTCCTCGCACAGATACGCAGTATTTT.

The chain couples TRBV5-1 to TRBJ2-7, with D hard to call. Trimming pared 0 bases from V and 5 bases from J, leaving 12 bases between. The CDR3 totals 14 residues. Germline V lookup: CDR1 SGHRS, CDR2 YFSETQ. CDR3 protein: CASSLGAGRDEQYF. CDR3 DNA: TGCGCCAGCAGCTTGGGGGCAGGACGGGACGAGCAGTACTTC.

The rearrangement joins TRBV24-1 to TRBJ2-5, with D tentatively TRBD2 (6 bases). Germline V lookup: CDR1 KGHDR, CDR2 SFDVKD. Trimming took 1 base from V and 1 from J, leaving 12 bases between them. The CDR3 runs 16 residues. The CDR3 loop is CATSDFSRDFQETQYF. CDR3 bases: TGTGCCACCAGTGATTTTAGCCGGGACTTCCAAGAGACCCAGTACTTC.